Sequencing of this T cell receptor beta chain was carried out in a study of blood T cell repertoires in COVID-19. The overall study: The United States, Italy and Spain were the sources of the acute and convalescent COVID-19 samples. PBMCs, B-cell-depleted T cells, or T cells provided the cDNA or gDNA that made up the material.

V gave up 6 bases and J gave up 2 bases; unmatched junction bases: 6. The germline V gene encodes CDR1 MNHEY and CDR2 SVGAGI. CDR3 length: 14 amino acids. Methods used by the authors: The authors estimated nucleated cell counts from reference gene primer amplification. TCRdb keeps only in-frame clones here, not all; method: immunoSEQ multiplex PCR. That table furnishes V, J and clone size, whereas the DNA furnished D and trimming. The sample contains roughly 100,000 clones, over 70% of which appear only once. This receptor was identified in a human donor in a cohort sampled during active COVID-19. The J gene is TRBJ1-2, the V gene TRBV6-5, with 7 bases aligning to TRBD1. The sequencing sample was made of peripheral blood. In nucleotides, the CDR3 is TGTGCCAGCAGCCCCTGGACAGGAAACTATGGCTACACCTTC. Its protein product is CASSPWTGNYGYTF.